The T cell receptor (beta chain) described here comes from a study of CD8+ T cells in alopecia areata. The overall study: Treated patients received oral tofacitinib, 5 to 10 mg twice daily.

Study outcomes and limitations: Elevated clonality characterized lesional scalp relative to normal scalp, particularly in alopecia totalis/universalis. Sharing of TCR sequences between patients (possibly for HLA-related reasons) was less clear than in mice.

Sequencing used cDNA as its template, made by extracting RNA and reverse transcribing it. TCRdb keeps only in-frame clones here, not all; method: immunoSEQ multiplex PCR. The sample holds 150,000 to 200,000 clones, 59% seen once. Per germline, CDR1 SGHTA and CDR2 FQGNSA. The CDR3 totals 13 residues. After removal of 4 bases from V and 6 bases from J, the junction contained 5 bases not matched to a gene. Of note for this clone: Its target is not known.

From alopecia areata patients, lesional scalp punch biopsies and peripheral blood were collected. The chain joins TRBV7-2 to TRBJ2-5; TRBD1 aligns across 7 bases. Material: CD4+ T cells sorted from blood, obtained at week 0. The sequence was obtained from a human donor with alopecia areata. For the CDR3, the DNA is TGTGCCAGCAGCTACTACAGGGGTCAGACCCAGTACTTC. It codes for CASSYYRGQTQYF.